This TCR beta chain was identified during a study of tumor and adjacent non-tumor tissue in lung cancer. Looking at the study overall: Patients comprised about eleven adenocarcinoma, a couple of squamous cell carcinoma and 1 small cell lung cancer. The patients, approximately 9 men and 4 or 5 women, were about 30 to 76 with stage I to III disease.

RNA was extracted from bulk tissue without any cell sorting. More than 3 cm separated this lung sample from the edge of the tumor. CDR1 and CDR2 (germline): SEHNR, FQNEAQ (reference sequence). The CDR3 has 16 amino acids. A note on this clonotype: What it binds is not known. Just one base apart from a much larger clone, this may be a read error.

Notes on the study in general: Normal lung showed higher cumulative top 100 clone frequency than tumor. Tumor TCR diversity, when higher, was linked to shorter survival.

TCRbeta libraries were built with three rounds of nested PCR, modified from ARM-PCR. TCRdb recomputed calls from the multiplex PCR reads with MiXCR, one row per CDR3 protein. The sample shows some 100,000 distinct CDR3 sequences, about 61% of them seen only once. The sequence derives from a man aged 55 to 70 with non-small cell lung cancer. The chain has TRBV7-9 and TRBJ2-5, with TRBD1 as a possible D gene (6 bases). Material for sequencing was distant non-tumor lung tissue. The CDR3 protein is CASSLVGSREGETLYF. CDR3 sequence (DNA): TGTGCCAGCAGCTTAGTAGGGTCCAGAGAGGGGGAGACCCTGTACTTC.